This is a list of T cell receptor beta chains from one sample in a study of blood T cell repertoires in COVID-19. Data came from immunoSEQ multiplex PCR; TCRdb stores just in-frame clones and leaves some out. The sample contains 60,000 to 70,000 clones, around 90% of which appear only once. Sequenced: peripheral blood. These TCRs come from a human donor in a cohort sampled during active COVID-19. The CDR3 runs from the conserved cysteine through the conserved F or W. Fields, in order: clone size, J gene, D gene, V gene, CDR3 DNA, CDR3 protein. The D gene is left open where the match is weak. Expanded clones get a size class; other rows say once, few or many, or leave the size out.

>.|TRBJ1-1|TRBD1|TRBV7-8
TGTGCCAGCAGCTTACGGGACAGCCTCCACACTGAAGCTTTCTTT
CASSLRDSLHTEAFF
>.|TRBJ2-5|TRBD2|TRBV10-3
TGTGCCATCAGTGAAACTAGCGAGTACCAAGAGACCCAGTACTTC
CAISETSEYQETQYF
>.|TRBJ2-1|.|TRBV10-2
TGCGCCACTATCGTTCCCCAAGCGGGCGAATACAATGAGCAGTTCTTC
CATIVPQAGEYNEQFF
>.|TRBJ2-2|TRBD1|TRBV18
TGTGCCAGCAGGTCCGGGACAGCATCACCTCGCACCGGGGAGCTGTTTTTT
CASRSGTASPRTGELFF
>.|TRBJ1-1|.|TRBV18
TGTGCCAGCTCACCACCGGACAGTCTCAGAGAAGCTTTCTTT
CASSPPDSLREAFF
>.|TRBJ2-3|.|TRBV5-1
TGCGCCAGCAGCTTGCCCGGGCTGGAGGCCGGATCTAGCACAGATACGCAGTATTTT
CASSLPGLEAGSSTDTQYF
>.|TRBJ1-4|TRBD1|TRBV28
TGTGCCAGCAACCTTCCCGGACAGGCAACTAATGAAAAACTGTTTTTT
CASNLPGQATNEKLFF
>.|TRBJ1-2|.|TRBV19
TGTGCCAGTAGGGACAGAGCTATTAACTATGGCTACACCTTC
CASRDRAINYGYTF
>.|TRBJ2-3|TRBD2|TRBV18
TGTGCCAGCTCAGAGGGACTAGCGGGGGACGATACGCAGTATTTT
CASSEGLAGDDTQYF
>.|TRBJ1-2|TRBD1|TRBV6-6
TGTGCCAGCAGTTACTCGGGGGACAGCTACTATGGCTACACCTTC
CASSYSGDSYYGYTF
>.|TRBJ2-3|TRBD2|TRBV6-2/TRBV6-3
TGTGCCAGCAGTTACTCGTGGCGGGGGGGACCAGATACGCAGTATTTT
CASSYSWRGGPDTQYF
>once|TRBJ2-1|TRBD1|TRBV19
TGTGCCAGTAGTACGCGACGACAGGGGGCTTACAATGAGCAGTTCTTC
CASSTRRQGAYNEQFF
>.|TRBJ2-5|.|TRBV11-2
TGTGCCAGCAGCTTATCGGGGGGCGGAAAGACCCAGTACTTC
CASSLSGGGKTQYF
>once|TRBJ2-5|.|TRBV7-2
TGTGCCAGCAGCTTACTCGGGTTGGAGACCCAGTACTTC
CASSLLGLETQYF
>.|TRBJ2-7|.|TRBV7-8
TGTGCCAGCAGCTTAGGAACAGGGCGGGCCTACGAGCAGTACTTC
CASSLGTGRAYEQYF
>.|TRBJ2-1|.|TRBV20-1
TGCAGTGCTAGTAAAGGGGACACCATAATAAATGAGCAGTTCTTC
CSASKGDTIINEQFF
>.|TRBJ1-1|TRBD1|TRBV3-1/TRBV3-2
TGTGCCAGCAGCCGCCGGGACAGGCCAAACACTGAAGCTTTCTTT
CASSRRDRPNTEAFF
>.|TRBJ2-7|TRBD2|TRBV6-5
TGTGCCAGCAGTCGGACTAGCGAGGCCACCTACGAGCAGTACTTC
CASSRTSEATYEQYF
>.|TRBJ1-4|.|TRBV15
TGTGCCACCAGCGGTCGGGGTCAAGATGAAAAACTGTTTTTT
CATSGRGQDEKLFF
>.|TRBJ1-2|TRBD1|TRBV5-1
TGCGCCAGCAGCTTCCGGACAGGGGAGGATGGCTACACCTTC
CASSFRTGEDGYTF
>.|TRBJ2-5|TRBD2|TRBV19
TGTGCCAGTAGTATAGTAAAGGGACTACAAGAGACCCAGTACTTC
CASSIVKGLQETQYF
>.|TRBJ1-5|.|TRBV5-6
TGTGCCAGCAGCTTAGGCGACAGGAGAAATCAGCCCCAGCATTTT
CASSLGDRRNQPQHF
>.|TRBJ2-2|TRBD2|TRBV5-1
TGCGCCAGCGGAATTAGCGGGGCGAACACCGGGGAGCTGTTTTTT
CASGISGANTGELFF
>.|TRBJ2-7|.|TRBV3-1/TRBV3-2
TGTGCCAGCAGCCAAGATCAGGTCGGCCGCGAGCAGTACTTC
CASSQDQVGREQYF
>.|TRBJ2-7|.|TRBV11-2
TGTGCCAGCAGCTTACCCCCTTCAGGAAGTGAGCAGTACTTC
CASSLPPSGSEQYF
>.|TRBJ2-3|.|TRBV10-3
TGTGCCATCAGTCCACAGTATAACCCTAGCACAGATACGCAGTATTTT
CAISPQYNPSTDTQYF
>once|TRBJ2-5|.|TRBV27
TGTGCCAGCAGTCCCACCCGACAGGGAGGACGGACCCAGTACTTC
CASSPTRQGGRTQYF
>.|TRBJ1-3|.|TRBV21-1
TGTGCCAGCAGCAAGGGGGGGGCGAAGGCGACTGGAAACACCATATATTTT
CASSKGGAKATGNTIYF
>.|TRBJ2-5|TRBD1|TRBV5-1
TGCGCCAGTACGGACAGGAAGAAGCAAGAGACCCAGTACTTC
CASTDRKKQETQYF
>.|TRBJ2-7|.|TRBV5-1
TGCGCCAGCAGCTTGGGAGGGGGAATATTGTCCTACGAGCAGTACTTC
CASSLGGGILSYEQYF
>once|TRBJ2-2|TRBD2|TRBV5-6
TGTGCCAGCAGCACCGGGGGACCTAGCGGGGGGAACACCGGGGAGCTGTTTTTT
CASSTGGPSGGNTGELFF
>.|TRBJ2-1|TRBD2|TRBV7-6
TGTGCCAGCAGCTCTTGGACTAGCGGGGGGTACAATGAGCAGTTCTTC
CASSSWTSGGYNEQFF
>few|TRBJ2-1|TRBD2|TRBV19
TGTGCCAGTACCGGACTAGCGGGAGGCTCCTACAATGAGCAGTTCTTC
CASTGLAGGSYNEQFF
>.|TRBJ2-7|TRBD2|TRBV15
TGTGCCACCAGCTCTAGCGGGGGGTATACCTACGAGCAGTACTTC
CATSSSGGYTYEQYF
>.|TRBJ2-2|TRBD2|TRBV7-9
TGTGCCAGCAGCTTTAGCGGGGCCACCGGGGAGCTGTTTTTT
CASSFSGATGELFF
>.|TRBJ2-1|.|TRBV15
TGTGCCACCAGCAGAGATCAGAATGAGCAGTTCTTC
CATSRDQNEQFF
>.|TRBJ1-1|.|TRBV7-2
TGTGCCAGCACTTTAAACAGGGTCGAGAACACTGAAGCTTTCTTT
CASTLNRVENTEAFF
>.|TRBJ2-3|.|TRBV25-1
TGTGCCAGCAGTGGCTTGCAGGGTGGGGATACGCAGTATTTT
CASSGLQGGDTQYF
>.|TRBJ2-2|.|TRBV7-9
TGTGCCAGCACCCTAGGTGGCACCGGGGAGCTGTTTTTT
CASTLGGTGELFF
>.|TRBJ2-7|TRBD1|TRBV6-5
TGTGCCAGCACTCGCCCGACAGGGGGCAGGGAGCAGTACTTC
CASTRPTGGREQYF
>once|TRBJ1-1|TRBD1|TRBV11-2
TGTGCCAGCAGCTTCGGAGGGACAGCGAACACTGAAGCTTTCTTT
CASSFGGTANTEAFF
>.|TRBJ1-5|TRBD1|TRBV5-1
TGCGCCAGCAGCCCCGGGACAGATAGCAATCAGCCCCAGCATTTT
CASSPGTDSNQPQHF
>.|TRBJ2-5|TRBD2|TRBV5-1
TGCGCCAGCAGCTTGGTCCCTAGCGGGGGGGAAGAGACCCAGTACTTC
CASSLVPSGGEETQYF
>.|TRBJ1-2|.|TRBV7-2
TGTGCCAGCAGCCTAGACCCGGGGGTCCTCTCCGATGGCTACACCTTC
CASSLDPGVLSDGYTF